This T cell receptor (beta chain) was profiled in a study of Ad26.COV2.S vaccination and SARS-CoV-2 variants (dated by TCRdb to the early 2020s). For the study in its entirety: Vaccine-arm donors were drawn from COV1001, a multicentre, randomized, double-blind, placebo-controlled phase I-IIa trial of Ad26.COV2.S in healthy adults. Dosing of Ad26.COV2.S was intramuscular, at either 5x10^10 or 1x10^11 viral particles, delivered as one shot or as two shots spaced 56 days apart. TCRbeta repertoire sequencing served as the tool for gauging how specific and how broad the SARS-CoV-2-reactive T cell receptors were following Ad26.COV2.S vaccination. A total of 32 samples were included in the TCR-sequenced set, comprising roughly 20 Ad26.COV2.S vaccine recipients, 5 placebo recipients and 8 SARS-CoV-2 convalescent individuals. Participants in the trial were split at random into five groups of five each, receiving low-dose or high-dose Ad26.COV2.S once or twice, or else placebo on both occasions. Investigators remained blinded to trial group allocation during experiments and outcome assessment.

Comment on this clone: There is no known antigen for this receptor. Qualities for individual bases were not recorded, and no much larger clone is one base off.

The treatment or condition label on this specimen signifies: 15 to 20 received Ad26.COV2.S at low or high dose, single or two shots; several received placebo; per-sample allocation not given. For vaccine and placebo recipients, the sequenced repertoires came from samples collected on day 63 after the first injection. In Cohort 1b, 25 or so adults aged 18-55 years were enrolled at a single site in Boston, USA, between 29 July and 7 August 2020. Ad26.COV2.S was a replication-incompetent adenovirus type 26 vector that expressed a prefusion-stabilized SARS-CoV-2 spike protein derived from the original Wuhan strain. The investigation overall reported the following: After vaccination, spike-specific CD8+ and CD4+ T cell responses were reported to show substantial breadth. The study lacked the statistical power to compare responses across vaccine doses or regimens. The authors noted that total T cell responses may have been underestimated by the TCR breadth and depth analyses. Ad26.COV2.S recipients had higher spike-specific TCR breadth than placebo recipients (P = 0.0014). Vaccine and placebo recipients had comparable non-spike TCR breadth, which fits with the vaccine containing only spike.

The immunoSEQ Assay was the method used to sequence TCRbeta CDR3 regions. After extraction, genomic DNA underwent amplification by bias-controlled multiplex PCR, followed by high-throughput sequencing. The original methods were these. To quantify the absolute abundance of each unique TCRbeta CDR3 region, sequences were collapsed and filtered. T cell fraction was estimated by normalizing TCRbeta template counts to usable DNA, which was measured by amplifying reference genes present in all nucleated cells. Repertoire TCRs were annotated as SARS-CoV-2-specific when V gene, CDR3 amino acid sequence and J gene were exactly matched to a known reactive TCR set. The reference SARS-CoV-2 TCR set was obtained from MIRA and was filtered for enrichment in COVID-19-positive ImmuneCODE repertoires, whereby public or cross-reactive TCRs were removed. Drawing on the MIRA antigens, annotated TCRs were analysed further at the level of specific ORF or position within ORF. Breadth was defined as annotated unique rearrangements over total unique productive rearrangements; depth was the summed frequency of those rearrangements. TCR breadth was compared between groups using two-sided Wilcoxon rank-sum tests. TCRdb mirrors the immuneACCESS table, restricted to in-frame sequences. Some clones are absent from its copies; in checked studies, under half trace to an unresolved V gene, and the reason for the others is unknown. V and J calls and clone size come straight from that table; D and trimming were deduced from the DNA. The sample profile shows approximately 250,000 clones; around 88% of them were found once. In total, the top ten clones hold 2.5% to 3.5% of the sample.

From V the trimming removes 7 bases and from J it removes 7 bases, while the gene matches leave 11 bases of the junction unaccounted for. Taken from the germline V gene, the CDR1 and CDR2 loops are MNHEY and SVGAGI. Reading from cysteine to phenylalanine, the CDR3 counts 14 amino acids. Only the CDR3 DNA is retained, 42 bases long and in frame from the first base. The chain joins TRBV6-5 to TRBJ1-2; 8 bases in the middle match TRBD1. The receptor comes from a person between 18 and 60 years old who received the Ad26.COV2.S COVID-19 vaccine or a placebo. Sequenced here: peripheral blood, sampled in a trial of Ad26.COV2.S vaccine versus placebo. For the CDR3, the sequence is CASTMDRVLGGYTF. The nucleotides are TGTGCCAGCACCATGGACAGGGTTTTGGGTGGCTACACCTTC.